One and the same sample provided the 13 T cell receptor beta chains below, sequenced in a study of T cell changes during pregnancy in multiple sclerosis. Some clones are missing from TCRdb's copy, which holds only in-frame ones; the method was immunoSEQ multiplex PCR. The sample contains under 95,000 clones, 90% to 95% of which appear only once. The sample here was peripheral blood, taken in the second trimester of pregnancy. Receptors originate from a female donor in good health, enrolled as a control in a pregnancy study.

The chain combines TRBV7-9 with TRBJ2-2; TRBD2 is a possible D gene (6 bases). V gave up 4 bases and J gave up 7 bases, with 16 bases separating them. The length of the CDR3 is 15 residues. Germline V CDR1 and CDR2: SEHNR, FQNEAQ (reference sequence). CDR3 sequence (DNA): TGTGCCAGCAGCTCCGGGACTTTTACTCGCGGGGAGCTGTTTTTT. Translating gives CASSSGTFTRGELFF. The full variable domain, its missing parts supplied by reference TRBV7-9 and TRBJ2-2, is DTGVSQNPRHKITKRGQNVTFRCDPISEHNRLYWYRQTLGQGPEFLTYFQNEAQLEKSRLLSDRFSAERPKGSFSTLEIQRTEQGDSAMYLCASSSGTFTRGELFFGEGSRLTVL.

The rearrangement links TRBV4-1 to TRBJ2-5; 9 bases align to TRBD1. Germline CDR1 MGHRA, CDR2 YSYEKL. The CDR3 is 16 residues long. With V trimmed by 5 bases and J by 3 bases, 10 bases remained unmatched. The CDR3 region has the DNA TGCGCCAGCAGCTCGACGGACAGGGGTATGAAAGAGACCCAGTACTTC. It is translated as CASSSTDRGMKETQYF.

The chain combines TRBV5-4 with TRBJ2-2, with a weak D call TRBD2 (6 bases). Trimming left V 5 bases short and J 1 base short, with 18 bases between. Per the germline V gene, CDR1 is SGHNT and CDR2 is YYREEE (reference sequence). This CDR3 has 17 residues. In nucleotides, the CDR3 is TGTGCCAGCAGTCTCTGGTTGTTCGGGGGGAACACCGGGGAGCTGTTTTTT. It encodes CASSLWLFGGNTGELFF.

The chain combines TRBV7-9 with TRBJ2-3; possible D gene TRBD2, 5 bases. The length of the CDR3 is 12 residues. V was clipped by 4 bases and J by 4 bases, with 6 bases between them. The germline V gene has CDR1 SEHNR and CDR2 FQNEAQ (reference sequence). DNA of the CDR3: TGTGCCAGCAGCTCACTAGCAGATACGCAGTATTTT. Protein product: CASSSLADTQYF.

The V call is TRBV11-3, the J call TRBJ2-1; tentatively, D is TRBD1 (6 bases). In germline, CDR1 is SGHNT, CDR2 YENEEA. The CDR3 loop spans 14 amino acids. V lost 5 bases to trimming and J lost 7 bases, with 15 bases between them. The CDR3 sequence: CASSGEGDKNEQFF. CDR3 nucleotides: TGTGCCAGCAGCGGCGAAGGGGACAAAAATGAGCAGTTCTTC.

The CDR3 bases are TGTGCCAGCAGCTGGGGGGATCACCGCTTAGCCGGACCGAATACGCAGTATTTT. The encoded protein is CASSWGDHRLAGPNTQYF. The chain carries TRBV5-6 and TRBJ2-3; tentative D call: TRBD2 (6 bases). Germline V lookup: CDR1 SGHDT, CDR2 YYEEEE. Trimming left V 3 bases short and J 7 bases short, with 27 bases between. CDR3 size: 18 residues.

This CDR3 is CASSLRSGRVETQYF. The CDR3 bases are TGTGCCAGCAGTTTACGGTCTGGCAGGGTCGAGACCCAGTACTTC. The chain is built from TRBV28 and TRBJ2-5; perhaps TRBD1 as D (5 bases). Per germline, CDR1 MDHEN and CDR2 SYDVKM. There are 15 residues in the CDR3. V lost 2 bases, J lost 5 bases, and 15 bases lay in between.

The DNA for the CDR3 is TGCGCCAGCAGCGTCACCGGGGGAACTTACTACGAGCAGTACTTC. Protein product: CASSVTGGTYYEQYF. This chain uses TRBV5-1 with TRBJ2-7; TRBD2 might be the D (6 bases). V was shortened by 4 bases and J by 3 bases, with 17 bases between the two germline ends. CDR3 size: 15 residues. In germline, CDR1 is SGHRS, CDR2 YFSETQ.

The chain employs TRBV21-1 and TRBJ1-4. TRBV21-1 is flagged as a pseudogene. The CDR3 totals 19 residues. This CDR3 reads CASSKAIEGQGKRGEKLFF. The CDR3 DNA reads TGTGCCAGCAGCAAAGCAATAGAGGGGCAGGGCAAGCGGGGTGAAAAACTGTTTTTT.

The chain recombines TRBV30 with TRBJ1-5, with D tentatively TRBD1 (5 bases). Germline CDR1 reads GTSNPN; CDR2 reads SVGIG (reference sequence). This CDR3 spans 14 amino acids. Trimming pared 1 base from V and 7 bases from J, leaving 14 bases between. In nucleotides, the CDR3 is TGTGCCTGGAGTGGGGGGGACCCCAGCCAGCCCCAGCATTTT. Protein sequence: CAWSGGDPSQPQHF. The full variable domain, with the rest looked up from reference TRBV30 and TRBJ1-5, is SQTIHQWPATLVQPVGSPLSLECTVEGTSNPNLYWYRQAAGRGLQLLFYSVGIGQISSEVPQNLSASRPQDRQFILSSKKLLLSDSGFYLCAWSGGDPSQPQHFGDGTRLSIL.

This sequence joins TRBV5-5 and TRBJ2-7; the match to TRBD1 covers 9 bases. The V and J ends lost 4 bases and 0 bases, in that order; junction bases with no gene match: 8. CDR3 length equals 16 residues. Germline V gene data show CDR1 as SGHKS and CDR2 as YYEKEE (reference sequence). Here the CDR3 reads CASSRTGTGSSYEQYF. DNA of the CDR3: TGTGCCAGCAGCCGGACCGGGACAGGGTCCTCCTACGAGCAGTACTTC.

The chain is built from TRBV7-8 and TRBJ2-5, with TRBD2 matching 9 bases. Germline CDR1 SGHVS, CDR2 FQNEAQ. The CDR3 sequence is 17 residues long. Trimming cost V 5 bases and J 1 base; bases outside gene matches: 11. CDR3 DNA: TGTGCCAGCAGCATAGAGGGTCCACTAGCGGGCCAAGAGACCCAGTACTTC. Residues: CASSIEGPLAGQETQYF.

This chain uses TRBV6-5 with TRBJ2-1; 8 nucleotides match TRBD2. V was pared by 6 bases and J by 6 bases, with 4 bases of the junction left unmatched. The CDR3 runs to 13 residues. CDR1 is MNHEY and CDR2 is SVGAGI in the germline V gene. CDR3 coding DNA: TGTGCCAGCAGACCGGGACTAGTCAATGAGCAGTTCTTC. Amino acids: CASRPGLVNEQFF.